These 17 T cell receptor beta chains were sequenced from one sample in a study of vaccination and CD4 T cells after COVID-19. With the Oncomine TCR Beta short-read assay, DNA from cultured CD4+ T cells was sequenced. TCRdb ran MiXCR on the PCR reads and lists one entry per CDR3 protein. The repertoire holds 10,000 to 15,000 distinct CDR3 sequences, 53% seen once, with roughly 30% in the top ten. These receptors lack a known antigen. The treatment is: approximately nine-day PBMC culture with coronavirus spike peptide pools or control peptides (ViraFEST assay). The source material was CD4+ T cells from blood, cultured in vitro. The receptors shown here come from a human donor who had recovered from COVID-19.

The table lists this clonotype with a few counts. CDR3 DNA sequence: TGTGCCAGCAGCTTAGGAGTCCGGCTGGGCGGGGAGCTGTTTTTT. Translating it yields CASSLGVRLGGELFF. V and J are TRBV11-2 and TRBJ2-2; no clear D gene. The CDR3 length is 15 residues. In germline, CDR1 is SGHAT, CDR2 FQNNGV. Trimming removed 1 base from V and 7 bases from J, with 13 bases in between.

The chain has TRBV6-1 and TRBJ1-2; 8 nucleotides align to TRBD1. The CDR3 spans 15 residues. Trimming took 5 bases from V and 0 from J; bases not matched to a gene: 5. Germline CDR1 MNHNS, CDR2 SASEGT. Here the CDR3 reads CASSPGGLANYGYTF. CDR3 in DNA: TGTGCCAGCAGTCCAGGGGGCTTAGCTAACTATGGCTACACCTTC.

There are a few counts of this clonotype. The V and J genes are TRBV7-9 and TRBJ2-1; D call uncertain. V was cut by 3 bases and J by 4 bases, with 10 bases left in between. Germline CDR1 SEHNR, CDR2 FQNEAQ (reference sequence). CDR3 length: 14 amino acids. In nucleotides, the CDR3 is TGTGCCAGCAGCTTGATATCCGAATACAATGAGCAGTTCTTC. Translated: CASSLISEYNEQFF.

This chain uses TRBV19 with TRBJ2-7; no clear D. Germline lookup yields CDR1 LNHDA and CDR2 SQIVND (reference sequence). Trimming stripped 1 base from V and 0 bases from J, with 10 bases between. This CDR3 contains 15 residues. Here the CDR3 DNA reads TGTGCCAGTAGTATAGTGGACGGTTACTCCTACGAGCAGTACTTC. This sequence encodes CASSIVDGYSYEQYF.

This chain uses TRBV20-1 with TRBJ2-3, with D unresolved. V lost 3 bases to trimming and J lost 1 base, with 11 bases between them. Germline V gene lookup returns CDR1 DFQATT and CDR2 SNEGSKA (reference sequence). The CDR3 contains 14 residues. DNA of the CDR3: TGCAGTGCTAGTCCCATTGTGGGCACAGATACGCAGTATTTT. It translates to CSASPIVGTDTQYF.

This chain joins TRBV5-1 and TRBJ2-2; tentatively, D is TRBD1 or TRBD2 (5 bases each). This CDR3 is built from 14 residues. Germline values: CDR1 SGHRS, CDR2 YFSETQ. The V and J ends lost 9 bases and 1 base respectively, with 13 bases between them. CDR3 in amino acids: CATTGTVNTGELFF. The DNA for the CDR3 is TGCGCCACCACTGGGACGGTGAACACCGGGGAGCTGTTTTTT.

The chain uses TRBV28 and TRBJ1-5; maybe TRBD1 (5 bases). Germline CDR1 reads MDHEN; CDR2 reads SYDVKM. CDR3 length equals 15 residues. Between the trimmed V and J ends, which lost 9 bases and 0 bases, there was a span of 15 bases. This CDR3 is CASCSRDYSNQPQHF. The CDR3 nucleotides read TGTGCCAGTTGCTCCAGGGATTATAGCAATCAGCCCCAGCATTTT.

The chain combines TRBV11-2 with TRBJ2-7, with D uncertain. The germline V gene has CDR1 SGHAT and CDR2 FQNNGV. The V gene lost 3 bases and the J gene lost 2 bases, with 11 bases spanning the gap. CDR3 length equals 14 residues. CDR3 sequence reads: CASSLWAETYEQYF. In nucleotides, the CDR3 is TGTGCCAGCAGCTTGTGGGCGGAAACCTACGAGCAGTACTTC.

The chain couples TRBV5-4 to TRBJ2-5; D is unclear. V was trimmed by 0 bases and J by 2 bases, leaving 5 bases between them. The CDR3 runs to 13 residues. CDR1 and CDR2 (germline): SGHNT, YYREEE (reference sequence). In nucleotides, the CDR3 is TGTGCCAGCAGCTTGGTACAGCAAGAGACCCAGTACTTC. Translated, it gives CASSLVQQETQYF. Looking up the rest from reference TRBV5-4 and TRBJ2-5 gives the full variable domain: ETGVTQSPTHLIKTRGQQVTLRCSSQSGHNTVSWYQQALGQGPQFIFQYYREEENGRGNFPPRFSGLQFPNYSSELNVNALELDDSALYLCASSLVQQETQYFGPGTRLLVL.

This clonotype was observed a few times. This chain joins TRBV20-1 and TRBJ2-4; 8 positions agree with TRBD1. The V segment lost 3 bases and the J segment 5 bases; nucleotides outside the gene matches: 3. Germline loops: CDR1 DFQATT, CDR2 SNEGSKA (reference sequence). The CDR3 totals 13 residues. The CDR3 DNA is TGCAGTGCTAGGGTCAGGGGGCAAAACATTCAGTACTTC. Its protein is CSARVRGQNIQYF.

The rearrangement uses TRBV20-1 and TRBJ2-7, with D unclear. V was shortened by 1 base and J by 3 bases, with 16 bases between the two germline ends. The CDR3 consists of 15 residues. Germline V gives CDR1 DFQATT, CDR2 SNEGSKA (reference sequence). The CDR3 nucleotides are TGCAGTGCTAGAGGAGACCGGGCAGCAGTCTACGAGCAGTACTTC. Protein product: CSARGDRAAVYEQYF.

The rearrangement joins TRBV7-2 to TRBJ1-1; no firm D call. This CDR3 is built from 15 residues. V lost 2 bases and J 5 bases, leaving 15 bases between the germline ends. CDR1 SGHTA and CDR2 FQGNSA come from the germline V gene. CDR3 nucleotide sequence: TGTGCCAGCAGCTTATCAAACCGGGAGGCTACTGAAGCTTTCTTT. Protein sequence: CASSLSNREATEAFF.

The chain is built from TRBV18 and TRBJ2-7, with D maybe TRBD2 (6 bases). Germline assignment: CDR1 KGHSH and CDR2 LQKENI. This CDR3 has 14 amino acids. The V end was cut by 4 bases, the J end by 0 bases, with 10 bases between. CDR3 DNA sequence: TGTGCCAGCTCACAGGGACTGGTCTCCTACGAGCAGTACTTC. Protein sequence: CASSQGLVSYEQYF.

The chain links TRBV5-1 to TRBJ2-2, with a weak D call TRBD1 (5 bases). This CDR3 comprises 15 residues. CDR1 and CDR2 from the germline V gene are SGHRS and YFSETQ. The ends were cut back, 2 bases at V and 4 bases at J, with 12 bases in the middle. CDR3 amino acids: CASSLGQGSTGELFF. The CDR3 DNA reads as TGCGCCAGCAGCTTAGGTCAGGGAAGCACCGGGGAGCTGTTTTTT.

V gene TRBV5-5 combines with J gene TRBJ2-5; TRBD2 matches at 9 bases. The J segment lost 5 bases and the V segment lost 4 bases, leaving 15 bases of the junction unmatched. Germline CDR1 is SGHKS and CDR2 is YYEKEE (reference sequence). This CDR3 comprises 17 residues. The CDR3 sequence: CASSRRIAGAVQETQYF. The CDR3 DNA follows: TGTGCCAGCAGCAGACGAATAGCGGGGGCGGTACAGGAGACCCAGTACTTC.

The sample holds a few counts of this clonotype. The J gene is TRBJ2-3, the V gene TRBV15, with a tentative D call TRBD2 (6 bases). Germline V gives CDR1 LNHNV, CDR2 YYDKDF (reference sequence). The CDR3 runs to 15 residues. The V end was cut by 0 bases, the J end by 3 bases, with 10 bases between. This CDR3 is CATSRDRGKTDTQYF. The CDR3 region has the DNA TGTGCCACCAGCAGAGATCGGGGGAAGACAGATACGCAGTATTTT.

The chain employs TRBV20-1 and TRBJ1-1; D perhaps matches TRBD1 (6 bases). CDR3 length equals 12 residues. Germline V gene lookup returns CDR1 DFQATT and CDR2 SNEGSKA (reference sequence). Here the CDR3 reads CRGGFLNTEAFF. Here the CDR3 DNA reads TGCAGAGGGGGTTTTTTGAACACTGAAGCTTTCTTT.